This paragraph covers one TCR beta chain sequence. Its antigen is not known. The CDR3 spans 14 residues. The germline V gene has CDR1 SGHNT and CDR2 YYREEE (reference sequence). V lost 2 bases and J 8 bases, leaving 16 bases between the germline ends. Researchers ran the PCR with 60 Vbeta and 13 Jbeta primers. Sequencing used immunoSEQ multiplex PCR; TCRdb keeps in-frame clones, though not all of them. The sample comprises around 190,000 clones, 87% of which are singletons, and approximately 0.98% rests with the top ten. These data belong to a study of cytomegalovirus exposure and HLA in healthy donors. General study points: Reports state that TCR beta sequences accurately predicted most subjects' HLA-A and HLA-B alleles. An observed cluster of highly shared sequence variants was recorded as a likely sequencing artifact. Productive status was seen about 90% or about 30% of the time for most TCR beta V segments in an earlier analysis. Associated with HLA alleles at 0.05 false discovery rate in a later analysis were over 15,000 TCR beta sequences.

This receptor was identified in a boy aged 2 to 9 in good health and CMV-seronegative. Sequencing was carried out using PBMCs. The chain joins TRBV5-4 to TRBJ1-2; a possible D gene is TRBD1 (6 bases). As DNA, the CDR3 is TGTGCCAGCAGCTTCCGGACAGCCCAAGGGGGCTACACCTTC. Its protein is CASSFRTAQGGYTF.